The sequence of this T cell receptor beta chain was determined in a study of CD8 T cells in Susac syndrome. Random hexamers primed reverse transcription of roughly 0.5 to 1 ug RNA. MiXCR, applied by TCRdb to the immunoSEQ multiplex PCR reads, yields one record per CDR3 protein. The sample lists roughly 180,000 distinct CDR3 sequences, about 95% occurring once. Details on this clonotype: Its cognate antigen is unknown.

The CDR3 spans 14 residues. CDR1 is SQVTM, CDR2 ANQGSEA, per germline. V trimming: 5 bases; J trimming: 4 bases; junction bases outside the gene matches: 7. Study-wide results and caveats: In its TCR sequencing and HLA analysis, the study acknowledged that the number of individuals was relatively small.

Sequenced material: CD4+ T cells from PBMCs. The gene calls are TRBV29-1 and TRBJ2-3, with 9 bases aligning to TRBD2. The sequence was collected from a human donor in good health. The CDR3 loop reads CSVSREGLADTQYF. CDR3 nucleotides: TGCAGCGTTTCGCGGGAGGGCCTGGCAGATACGCAGTATTTT.